The 10 T cell receptor beta chains below were found in one sample sequenced in a study of T cell repertoires in cytomegalovirus infection. MiXCR, run by TCRdb on the reads, gives a single entry per CDR3 protein. The table lists hundreds of thousands of distinct CDR3 sequences, 9.6% of them singletons. Input material: PBMCs. These receptors were obtained from a human donor in good health (CMV status not recorded). Some clones in this sample may be carry-over from other donors' samples.

This clonotype was seen repeatedly, ten times or more. The chain recombines TRBV7-9 with TRBJ2-7, with 9 bases identical to TRBD1. Trimming took 3 bases from V and 0 from J; bases not matched to a gene: 3. CDR3 length: 15 amino acids. Germline V gene lookup returns CDR1 SEHNR and CDR2 FQNEAQ (reference sequence). The CDR3, as DNA: TGTGCCAGCAGCTTGCCGGGACAGGGCTCCTACGAGCAGTACGTC. The encoded protein is CASSLPGQGSYEQYV.

The chain joins TRBV29-1 to TRBJ1-1; D gene unclear. V gave up 4 bases and J gave up 0 bases, with 9 bases separating them. The CDR3 contains 13 residues. Germline CDR1 reads SQVTM; CDR2 reads ANQGSEA. CDR3 region: CSVGGSLNTEAFF. In nucleotides, the CDR3 is TGCAGCGTTGGTGGCAGCCTGAACACTGAAGCTTTCTTT.

This clonotype occurred many times. The chain recombines TRBV7-9 with TRBJ1-5, with D uncertain. The germline CDR1 and CDR2 sequences are SEHNR and FQNEAQ (reference sequence). Trimming left V 5 bases short and J 5 bases short, with 13 bases between. This CDR3 has 14 amino acids. CDR3 DNA: TGTGCCAGCAGCCCCGAAAGGAAGGATCAGCCCCAGCATTTT. Its protein product is CASSPERKDQPQHF.

This clonotype was seen at least ten times. The rearrangement links TRBV5-1 to TRBJ2-7; tentatively, D is TRBD1 (6 bases). There are 13 residues in the CDR3. V lost 2 bases and J 9 bases, leaving 15 bases between the germline ends. Germline lookup yields CDR1 SGHRS and CDR2 YFSETQ. This chain's CDR3 is CASSFGQGRRQYV. The CDR3 region has the DNA TGCGCCAGCAGCTTTGGGCAGGGGCGACGGCAGTACGTC.

This clonotype was seen many times. This chain connects TRBV7-3 to TRBJ2-4, with 7 nucleotides matching TRBD1. The junction had 8 bases not matched to a gene; V was cut back by 5 bases and J by 1 base. The CDR3 contains 16 residues. Germline-derived CDR1 and CDR2 are SGHTA and FQGTGA. This CDR3 reads CASSAPTGAAKNIQYF. Written as DNA, the CDR3 is TGTGCCAGCAGCGCACCTACAGGGGCGGCCAAAAACATTCAGTACTTC.

This chain connects TRBV10-3 to TRBJ2-6; the D gene is possibly TRBD2 (5 bases). CDR3 length equals 18 residues. The V end lost 5 bases, the J end lost 1 base, and 18 bases lay between the germline ends. Germline CDR1 and CDR2: ENHRY and SYGVKD. DNA for the CDR3: TGTGCCATCAGTCATAAATCCGGGATACTTTCTGGGGCCAACGTCCTGACTTTC. Amino acids: CAISHKSGILSGANVLTF.

Ten or more counts support this clonotype. The chain recombines TRBV6-2 or TRBV6-3 with TRBJ2-7; D gene ambiguous. The V gene lost 3 bases and the J gene lost 6 bases, with 9 bases spanning the gap. There are 12 residues in the CDR3. Per germline, CDR1 MNHEY and CDR2 SVGEGT. The DNA of the CDR3 is TGTGCCAGCAGTTATAAGAACGGCGAGCAGTACGTC. This translates into CASSYKNGEQYV.

The table lists this clonotype with many counts. This rearrangement joins TRBV28 to TRBJ1-2; D is ambiguous. V was clipped by 3 bases and J by 1 base, with 6 bases between them. Germline CDR1 reads MDHEN; CDR2 reads SYDVKM. There are 13 residues in the CDR3. The CDR3 DNA is TGTGCCAGCAGTTTCGCAGTTAACTATGGCTACACCTTC. This encodes CASSFAVNYGYTF.

This clonotype came up many times. The chain uses TRBV7-2 and TRBJ1-1, with unresolved D. Trimming stripped 6 bases from V and 1 base from J, with 9 bases between. The germline CDR1 and CDR2 sequences are SGHTA and FQGNSA. The CDR3 is 13 residues long. The DNA for the CDR3 is TGTGCCAGCAGTCTCAGTTGGAACACTGAAGCTTTCTTT. As protein: CASSLSWNTEAFF.

This clonotype has a count of ten or more. The chain links TRBV29-1 to TRBJ2-1; D unresolved. Germline CDR1 SQVTM, CDR2 ANQGSEA. Deletions cut 6 bases from V and 7 bases from J, with 13 bases between. This CDR3 region has 12 residues. The CDR3 region is CSVTGSPNEQFF. DNA for the CDR3: TGCAGCGTCACGGGCAGTCCAAATGAGCAGTTCTTC.